This is a list of T cell receptor beta chains from one sample in a study of beta chain features in type 1 diabetes. Clones were read by immunoSEQ multiplex PCR, and TCRdb kept only the in-frame ones, dropping some. This table holds a few hundred thousand clones, less than 35% found once. The sample consisted of central memory CD4+ T cells from blood. The source is a man in his thirties or forties in good health. Both conserved end residues are part of each CDR3. A D gene is named only where the DNA matches it firmly. Size tells how often a clone was seen (once, few, many) or the class of an expanded clone, and some rows leave it out.

v_gene	d_gene	abundance	j_gene	CDR3nt	CDR3aa
TRBV12-2	NA	few	TRBJ2-2	TGTGCAAGTCCGCACCCCGACGGGGGAGGAATCACCGGGGAGCTGTTTTTT	CASPHPDGGGITGELFF
TRBV5-1	NA	few	TRBJ1-2	TGCGCCAGCACCCCCGGGGGGCAGGGCTATGGCTACACCTTC	CASTPGGQGYGYTF
TRBV4-3	TRBD1	many	TRBJ2-7	TGCGCCAGCAGCCCACCGGGACAGGGATCCTACGAGCAGTACTTC	CASSPPGQGSYEQYF
TRBV7-2	TRBD1	NA	TRBJ1-6	TGTGCCAGCAGCTTAGGGTTACCGGGACAGGGTTCACCCCTCCACTTT	CASSLGLPGQGSPLHF
TRBV5-6	NA	NA	TRBJ2-3	TGTGCCAGCAGCTCGACGACAGCTAGCACAGATACGCAGTATTTT	CASSSTTASTDTQYF
TRBV7-2	NA	many	TRBJ2-2	TGTGCCAGCAGCTTAGCGGGGCGGGCCGGGGAGCTGTTTTTT	CASSLAGRAGELFF
TRBV7-2	TRBD2	few	TRBJ2-7	TGTGCCAGCAGTGAGAGGCCTCCTAGCGGGAGGGTTAAGAGCGAGCAGTACTTC	CASSERPPSGRVKSEQYF
TRBV10-3	TRBD1	few	TRBJ1-2	TGTGCCATCAGTGAGGACAGGGGCGTTGGTGGCTACACCTTC	CAISEDRGVGGYTF
TRBV2	TRBD1	NA	TRBJ2-1	TGTGCCAGCCGAGGGACAGGGTTTATGGACAATGAGCAGTTCTTC	CASRGTGFMDNEQFF
TRBV14	NA	NA	TRBJ2-2	TGTGCCAGCAGCCAAGTCTTCACCGGGGAGCTGTTTTTT	CASSQVFTGELFF
TRBV7-9	NA	many	TRBJ2-1	TGTGCCAGCAGCCGCTCACAGGGTAGGAATGAGCAGTTCTTC	CASSRSQGRNEQFF
TRBV6-1	NA	NA	TRBJ2-6	TGTGCCAGCACCCTCGGGTCTGGGGCCAACGTCCTGACTTTC	CASTLGSGANVLTF
TRBV5-6	NA	few	TRBJ2-5	TGTGCCAGCACCCCATGGGGGGGGCGTCGAGAGACCCAGTACTTC	CASTPWGGRRETQYF
TRBV28	NA	NA	TRBJ2-7	TGTGCCAGCAGGGATAGTGGTTCCTCCCACGAGCAGTACTTC	CASRDSGSSHEQYF
TRBV18	NA	few	TRBJ2-5	TGTGCCAGCTCACCGCTTCGGAATGCTGAGGAGACCCAGTACTTC	CASSPLRNAEETQYF
TRBV7-2	NA	NA	TRBJ2-5	TGTGCCAGCAGCTTAGGAGGGGCCCAGATAGAGACCCAGTACTTC	CASSLGGAQIETQYF
TRBV11-2	TRBD2	few	TRBJ2-1	TGTGCCAGCAGCTCTAATAGACTAGCGGGACGGGGCTCCTACAATGAGCAGTTCTTC	CASSSNRLAGRGSYNEQFF
TRBV7-9	NA	few	TRBJ2-7	TGTGCCAGCAGCTCGGGACCCACTGCCGGCGAGCAGTACTTC	CASSSGPTAGEQYF
TRBV11-2	TRBD2	NA	TRBJ2-7	TGTGCCAGCAGCTCCTCAGCGGGAGGTTCTTACGAGCAGTACTTC	CASSSSAGGSYEQYF
TRBV27	TRBD2	NA	TRBJ2-1	TGTGCCAGCAGTTCGACTAGCGGGAGTCCTCTAAGCTCCTACAATGAGCAGTTCTTC	CASSSTSGSPLSSYNEQFF
TRBV27	TRBD2	NA	TRBJ2-7	TGTGCCAGCAGTTTGACTAGCGGGAGTTTTCACGAGCAGTACTTC	CASSLTSGSFHEQYF
TRBV19	NA	NA	TRBJ1-1	TGTGCCAGTAGTATAGGGTTGGGGGATCTTGAAGCTTTCTTT	CASSIGLGDLEAFF
TRBV14	NA	NA	TRBJ2-7	TGTGCCAGCAGCTTCCGGGACGAAGTGAACGAGCAGTACTTC	CASSFRDEVNEQYF
TRBV20-1	TRBD1	few	TRBJ2-7	TGCAGTGCTGGGGACAGTTACGAGCAGTACTTC	CSAGDSYEQYF
TRBV5-1	NA	NA	TRBJ2-7	TGCGCCAGCAGCTCAGGACATTCGTTCACCTACGAGCAGTACTTC	CASSSGHSFTYEQYF
TRBV30	NA	NA	TRBJ1-2	TGTGCCGCGGGCGCCAACTATGGCTACACCTTC	CAAGANYGYTF
TRBV19	NA	NA	TRBJ2-1	TGTGCCAGTAGTATCCCGACTCCTACAAGTGAGCAGTTCTTC	CASSIPTPTSEQFF
TRBV2	NA	NA	TRBJ2-5	TGTGCCAGCAGTGTGCGGTTCGGGGAGACCCAGTACTTC	CASSVRFGETQYF
TRBV30	TRBD1	NA	TRBJ1-2	TGTGCCGGACCAGGGGGAAATGGCTACACCTTC	CAGPGGNGYTF
TRBV5-1	NA	few	TRBJ1-2	TGCGCCAGCAGCGAGGACAGTAACTATGGCTACACCTTC	CASSEDSNYGYTF
TRBV30	NA	NA	TRBJ2-3	TGTGCCTGGAGTGACTGGGGGCCTCCTAGCACAGATACGCAGTATTTT	CAWSDWGPPSTDTQYF